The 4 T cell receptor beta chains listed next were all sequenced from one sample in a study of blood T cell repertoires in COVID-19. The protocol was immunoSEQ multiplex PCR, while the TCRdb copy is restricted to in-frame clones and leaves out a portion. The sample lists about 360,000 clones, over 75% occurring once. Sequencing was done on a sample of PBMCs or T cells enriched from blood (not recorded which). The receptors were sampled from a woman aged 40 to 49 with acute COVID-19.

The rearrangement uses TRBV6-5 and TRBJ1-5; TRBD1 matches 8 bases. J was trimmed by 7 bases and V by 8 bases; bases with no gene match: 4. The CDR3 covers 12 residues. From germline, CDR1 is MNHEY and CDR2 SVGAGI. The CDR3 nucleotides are TGTGCCAGCGGACAGGGCCCACAGCCCCAGCATTTT. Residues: CASGQGPQPQHF.

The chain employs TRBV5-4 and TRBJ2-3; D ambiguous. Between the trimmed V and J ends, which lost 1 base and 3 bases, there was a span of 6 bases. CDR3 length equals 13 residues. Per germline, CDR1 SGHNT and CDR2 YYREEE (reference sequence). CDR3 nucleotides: TGTGCCAGCAGCTTGTTAGAGACAGATACGCAGTATTTT. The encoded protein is CASSLLETDTQYF. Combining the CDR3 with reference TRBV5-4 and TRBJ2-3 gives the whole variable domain ETGVTQSPTHLIKTRGQQVTLRCSSQSGHNTVSWYQQALGQGPQFIFQYYREEENGRGNFPPRFSGLQFPNYSSELNVNALELDDSALYLCASSLLETDTQYFGPGTRLTVL.

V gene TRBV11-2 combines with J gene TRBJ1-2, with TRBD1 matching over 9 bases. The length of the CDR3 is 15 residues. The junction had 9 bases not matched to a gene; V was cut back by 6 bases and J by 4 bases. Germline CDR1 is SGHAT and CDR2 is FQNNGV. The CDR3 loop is CASRYTGTGPYGYTF. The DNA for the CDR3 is TGTGCCAGCAGATATACCGGGACAGGGCCCTATGGCTACACCTTC.

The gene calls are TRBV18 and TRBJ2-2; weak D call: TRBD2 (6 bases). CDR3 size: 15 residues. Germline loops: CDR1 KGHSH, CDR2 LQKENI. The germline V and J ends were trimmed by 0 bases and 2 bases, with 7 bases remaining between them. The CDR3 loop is CASSPPGRNTGELFF. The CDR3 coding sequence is TGTGCCAGCTCACCACCCGGGAGAAACACCGGGGAGCTGTTTTTT.